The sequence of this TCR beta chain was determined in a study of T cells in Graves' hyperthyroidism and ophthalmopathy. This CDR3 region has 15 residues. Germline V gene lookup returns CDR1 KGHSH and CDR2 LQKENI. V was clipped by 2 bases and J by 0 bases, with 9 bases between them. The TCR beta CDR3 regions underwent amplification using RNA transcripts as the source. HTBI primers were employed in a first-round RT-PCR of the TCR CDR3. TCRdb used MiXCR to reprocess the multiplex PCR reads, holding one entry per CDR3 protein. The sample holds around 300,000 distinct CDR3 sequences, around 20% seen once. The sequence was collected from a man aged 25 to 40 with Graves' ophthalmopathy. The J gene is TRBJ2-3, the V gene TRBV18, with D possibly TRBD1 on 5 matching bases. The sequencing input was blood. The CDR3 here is CASSPAGLSTDTQYF. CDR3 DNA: TGTGCCAGCTCACCAGCAGGGCTCAGCACAGATACGCAGTATTTT.